This T cell receptor (beta chain) stems from a study of T-cell reconstitution after alpha-beta-depleted transplantation in children (dated by TCRdb to about 2016). Study-level background: Using TCR repertoire profiling, the study quantitatively followed how T-cell immune reconstitution unfolded in children after TCRalphabeta/CD19-depleted allogeneic hematopoietic cell transplantation.

Comments on this clonotype: The antigen it recognizes is unknown. No clone much larger than this one lies a single base away; base qualities are absent.

Spanning cysteine to phenylalanine, the CDR3 consists of 12 amino acids. Left in the record is the CDR3 DNA by itself, 36 bases read in frame from the first base. The germline V gene gives CDR1 as SQVTM and CDR2 as ANQGSEA. V and J lose 2 bases and 5 bases, and a span of 9 bases separates them. The library was obtained by PCR. Sequencing was performed on an Illumina HiSeq 2500. Molecular barcoding was employed in the preparation of TCR libraries, with unique molecular identifiers being used to normalize TCRbeta repertoire quantification. Using fastp at Q25 and MiXCR, TCRdb reprocessed the public reads and kept productive beta chains. All rows with the same CDR3 protein become a single entry with the most common DNA and genes. The sample table holds about 610,000 distinct CDR3 sequences, of which 10% were seen once. The biggest ten clones account for roughly 4% of the sample.

The chain uses TRBV29-1 and TRBJ2-5; D gene: possibly TRBD1, on 5 matching bases. The sample was PBMCs from the stem cell graft donor, taken from the stem cell graft. This clonotype was obtained from a human donor who donated a stem cell graft to a child with acute myeloid leukemia. In nucleotides, the sequence is TGCAGCGTTGAACAGGGTTTCGAGACCCAGTACTTC. This codes for CSVEQGFETQYF.